The entry that follows covers one T cell receptor beta chain sequence. The data stem from a study of shared clonotypes between healthy human individuals. Naivety among CD8 cells was defined by CD45RO negativity and positive CCR7 selection, thereby excluding terminally differentiated effector memory CD45RA+ cells. Profiling relied on immunoSEQ multiplex PCR, and the TCRdb table lists in-frame clones only, not all of them. This repertoire shows about 1,900,000 clones, 85% to 95% found once; its top ten account for 0.95% to 1.5%. This CDR3 region has 15 residues. The V end was cut by 8 bases, the J end by 4 bases, with 20 bases between. Germline CDR1 is SEHNR and CDR2 is FQNEAQ (reference sequence).

This receptor was obtained from a man younger than 30 in good health. The chain links TRBV7-9 to TRBJ1-1; the D gene is possibly TRBD1 (6 bases). Input material: naive CD8+ T cells sorted from blood. The CDR3 region is CASSPPTGSTTEAFF. CDR3 nucleotide sequence: TGTGCCAGCTCCCCCCCGACAGGTTCGACCACTGAAGCTTTCTTT.